This T cell receptor beta chain was captured by sequencing in a study of blood T cell repertoires in COVID-19 (dated by TCRdb to the early 2020s). Background for the entire study: The collaborator samples originated in the United States, Italy and Spain and spanned the acute and convalescent phases of COVID-19. A de-identified subject ID, COVID-19 status, age in years and sex were almost always included in the sample metadata. The samples were drawn from two sources: the first 160 participants of the ongoing ImmuneRACE study, and over 950 subjects contributed by 6 global collaborators. HLA class I and class II types, where available, came from metadata supplied by the sample provider rather than from assay-based typing. Deeply sampled blood TCRbeta repertoires from subjects exposed to, actively infected with, or recovered from COVID-19 were included in the dataset. The repertoires were released in a freely available public database meant as a resource for research on the immune response to SARS-CoV-2. The prospective study material was composed of cDNA or gDNA derived from T cells, B-cell-depleted T cells, or PBMCs.

Collaborating institutions collected whole blood in K2EDTA tubes following their own protocols. For TCRbeta analysis, collaborator samples were shipped as frozen whole blood, as isolated PBMCs, or as DNA extracted from either sample type. Study-level results and caveats: The quantity of clinical and demographic metadata differed by source and by participant and was supplied without curation.

As regards this clone: Its target antigen remains unknown. Base qualities are not provided; no much larger clone lies one nucleotide away.

After removal of 4 bases from V and 8 bases from J, the junction retains 4 bases not matched to a gene. Counted from cysteine to phenylalanine, this CDR3 has 13 amino acids. Just CDR3 DNA is preserved here, 39 bases in frame from base 1. Based on the germline V gene, the CDR1 and CDR2 sequences are LGHNA and YSLEER. TCRbeta CDR3 regions were amplified from genomic DNA using the immunoSEQ Assay, a bias-controlled multiplex PCR. Per the source publication's procedure: The number of nucleated cells in each sample was estimated by amplification of reference gene primers within the assay. To quantify the absolute abundance of each unique TCRbeta CDR3 rearrangement, sequence reads were collapsed and filtered. For each sample, productive Simpson clonality was calculated as the square root of Simpson's diversity index over productive rearrangements. TCRdb re-hosts the immuneACCESS table, in-frame sequences only. Its copies lack some clones; in the studies checked, an unresolved V gene accounts for under half of them, and the cause for the rest is not known. V and J calls and clone size are given by that table; D and trimming were obtained from the DNA. For this sample the table gives approximately 100,000 clones, of which more than 75% were detected only once. The top ten hold approximately 12% of the sample.

This sequence was found in a human donor in a cohort sampled during active COVID-19. This chain joins TRBV4-3 to TRBJ1-2; 10 junctional bases match TRBD1. Sequencing used peripheral blood. Here the CDR3 is given as CASSRDRGDGYTF. Here is the DNA: TGCGCCAGCAGCCGGGACAGGGGTGACGGCTACACCTTC.